This TCR beta chain was obtained from a study of technical replicates of blood from several donors. V dropped 6 bases and J dropped 2 bases, with 11 bases sitting between them. The germline V gene encodes CDR1 LNHDA and CDR2 SQIVND (reference sequence). The CDR3 sequence is 13 residues long. TCRdb's copy holds only in-frame clones and misses some; the assay was immunoSEQ multiplex PCR. The sample has around 80,000 clones, roughly 98% seen once. The sequence was obtained from a human donor in good health. Source material: T cells isolated from PBMCs. This chain joins TRBV19 and TRBJ2-7, with a tentative D call TRBD2 (5 bases). CDR3 amino acids: CASRNLATYEQYF. The CDR3 nucleotides read TGTGCCAGTAGAAATCTAGCTACCTACGAGCAGTACTTC. The variable domain in full, completed from reference TRBV19 and TRBJ2-7, reads DGGITQSPKYLFRKEGQNVTLSCEQNLNHDAMYWYRQDPGQGLRLIYYSQIVNDFQKGDIAEGYSVSREKKESFPLTVTSAQKNPTAFYLCASRNLATYEQYFGPGTRLTVT.